The entry below gives a single T cell receptor (beta chain) sequence along with its context. Its antigen remains unknown. The read falls 3 residues short of the CDR3 end, and the missing part is taken from the germline J gene. Here immunoSEQ multiplex PCR was the method, and the copy in TCRdb shows in-frame clones only, minus some. This sample lists tens of thousands of clones; its ten largest clones have 2.8%. These data are taken from a study of T cells in women clearing cervical HPV infection. At the level of the study: Controls gave blood once infection was undetectable; cases at lesion identification.

This CDR3 comprises 17 residues. Losses at the gene ends were 0 bases for V and 2 bases for J; bases not matched to a gene: 3. Germline V gene sequence: CDR1 SGHTA, CDR2 FQGNSA. Study-wide results and limits: CIN3+ cases had significantly higher TCR repertoire richness than controls, but evenness did not differ.

Cervical HPV DNA detected by MY09/MY11 PCR, typed by dot-blot. The chain links TRBV7-2 to TRBJ2-3, with 12 bases that match TRBD1. Sequenced material: blood buffy coat. This clonotype was obtained from a woman aged 18-70 years with a cervical HPV16 infection that either progressed to CIN3+ or cleared (not recorded which). The part of the CDR3 DNA that was read is TGTGCCAGCAGCTTAGCGGGACAGGGGGCAAACACAGATACG. Protein: CASSLAGQGANTDT. The full-length CDR3 reads as CASSLAGQGANTDTQYF.